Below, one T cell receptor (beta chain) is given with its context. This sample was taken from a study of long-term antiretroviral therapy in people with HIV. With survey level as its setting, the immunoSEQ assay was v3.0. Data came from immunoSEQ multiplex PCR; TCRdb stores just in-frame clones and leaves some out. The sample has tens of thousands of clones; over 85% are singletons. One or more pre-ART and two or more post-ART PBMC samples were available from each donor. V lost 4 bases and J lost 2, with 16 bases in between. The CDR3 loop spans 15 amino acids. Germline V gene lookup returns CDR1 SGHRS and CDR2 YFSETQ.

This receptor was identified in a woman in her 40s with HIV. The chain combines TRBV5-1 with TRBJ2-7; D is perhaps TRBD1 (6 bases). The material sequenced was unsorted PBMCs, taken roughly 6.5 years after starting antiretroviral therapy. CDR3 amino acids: CASSPGGGQTYEQYF. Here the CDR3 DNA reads TGCGCCAGCAGCCCGGGTGGGGGACAAACCTACGAGCAGTACTTC. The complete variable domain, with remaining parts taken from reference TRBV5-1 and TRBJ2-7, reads KAGVTQTPRYLIKTRGQQVTLSCSPISGHRSVSWYQQTPGQGLQFLFEYFSETQRNKGNFPGRFSGRQFSNSRSEMNVSTLELGDSALYLCASSPGGGQTYEQYFGPGTRLTVT.